This T cell receptor (beta chain) was obtained from a study of control samples from healthy donors and cancer patients. The repertoire was sequenced with immunoSEQ multiplex PCR; TCRdb's copy has only in-frame clones and lacks some. Here the sample spans about 35,000 clones, approximately 93% being singletons. The TCR originated in a man aged 35 to 55 with colorectal cancer. The sequenced material came from PBMCs.

CDR3: CASSPGQGVSSGNTIYF. CDR3 DNA: TGTGCCAGCAGCCCGGGACAGGGAGTCAGCTCTGGAAACACCATATATTTT. V gene TRBV7-8 combines with J gene TRBJ1-3; 9 bases are shared with TRBD1. Germline V lookup: CDR1 SGHVS, CDR2 FQNEAQ. CDR3 length: 17 amino acids. V dropped 5 bases and J dropped 0; count of bases not matched to a gene: 8.